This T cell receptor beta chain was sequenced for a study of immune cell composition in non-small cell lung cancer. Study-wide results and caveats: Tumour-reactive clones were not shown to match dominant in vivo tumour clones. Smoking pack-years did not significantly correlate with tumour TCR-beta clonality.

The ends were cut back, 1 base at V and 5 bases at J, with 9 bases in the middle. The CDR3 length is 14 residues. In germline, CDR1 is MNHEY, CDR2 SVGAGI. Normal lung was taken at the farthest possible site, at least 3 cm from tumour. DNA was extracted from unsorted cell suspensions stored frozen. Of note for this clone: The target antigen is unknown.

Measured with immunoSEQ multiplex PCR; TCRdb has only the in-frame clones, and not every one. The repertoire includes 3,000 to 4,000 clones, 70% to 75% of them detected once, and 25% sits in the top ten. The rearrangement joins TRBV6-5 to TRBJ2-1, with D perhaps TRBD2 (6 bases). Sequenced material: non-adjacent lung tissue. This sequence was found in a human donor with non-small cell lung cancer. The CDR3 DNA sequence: TGTGCCAGCAGTTACTTGCGGGGCGACAATGAGCAGTTCTTC. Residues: CASSYLRGDNEQFF.